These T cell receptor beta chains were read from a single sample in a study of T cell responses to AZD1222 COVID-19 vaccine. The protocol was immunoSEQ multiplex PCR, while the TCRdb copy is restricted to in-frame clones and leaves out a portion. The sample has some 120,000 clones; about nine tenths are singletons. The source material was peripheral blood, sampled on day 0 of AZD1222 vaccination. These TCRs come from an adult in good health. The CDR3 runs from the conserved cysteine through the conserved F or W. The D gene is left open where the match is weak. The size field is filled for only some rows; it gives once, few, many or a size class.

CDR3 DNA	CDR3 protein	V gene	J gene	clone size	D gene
TGCGCCAGCAGCCAAGTGGGGACAACCTACGAGCAGTACTTC	CASSQVGTTYEQYF	TRBV4-1	TRBJ2-7	-	-
TGTGCCAGCAGCGCGTTGTGGGGGGAGCTGTTTTTT	CASSALWGELFF	TRBV9	TRBJ2-2	-	-
TGTGCCAGCAGCGAGGGGAGCGGGAGGGCTTACAATGAGCAGTTCTTC	CASSEGSGRAYNEQFF	TRBV9	TRBJ2-1	-	TRBD2
TGTGCCAGCAGTTCCACCAGAGGCCTCCAGCATTTT	CASSSTRGLQHF	TRBV12-3/TRBV12-4	TRBJ1-5	-	-
TGTGCCAGCAGTTTATTCCAGCGGGGGGGATATAGGGAGACCCAGTACTTC	CASSLFQRGGYRETQYF	TRBV27	TRBJ2-5	-	TRBD2
TGCGCCAGCAGCCTTCCCGGGACAGGGGACACCTACGAGCAGTACTTC	CASSLPGTGDTYEQYF	TRBV4-1	TRBJ2-7	-	TRBD1
TGCAGCGGCATTACAGGGGGCTATGGCTACACCTTC	CSGITGGYGYTF	TRBV29-1	TRBJ1-2	few	TRBD1
TGTGCCAGTAGTGCCCCCCCGGGCTACGAGCAGTACTTC	CASSAPPGYEQYF	TRBV19	TRBJ2-7	-	-
TGTGCCAGCAGTTTACTAGCGGCGGGACAAGAGACCCAGTACTTC	CASSLLAAGQETQYF	TRBV6-2/TRBV6-3	TRBJ2-5	-	TRBD2
TGTGCCAGTAGCCTACAGGGTCCTCGAGACAATCAGCCCCAGCATTTT	CASSLQGPRDNQPQHF	TRBV19	TRBJ1-5	few	-
TGTGCCAGCACCTTTACCCCCCGCGCCCCCGGGGAGCTGTTTTTT	CASTFTPRAPGELFF	TRBV7-2	TRBJ2-2	-	-
TGTGCCAGCAGGCCCTCGGGGGGGGGCGGTGGCTACACCTTC	CASRPSGGGGGYTF	TRBV27	TRBJ1-2	once	-
TGTGCCTGGAGGGCTAGCGGGGGGGTAGCCGGGGAGCTGTTTTTT	CAWRASGGVAGELFF	TRBV30	TRBJ2-2	-	TRBD2
TGTGCCAGCAGTTATCGTGAAGATCAGCCCCAGCATTTT	CASSYREDQPQHF	TRBV6-5	TRBJ1-5	-	-
TGCGCCAGCAGTATAGGGGCCAGGGAGGAGCAGTACTTC	CASSIGAREEQYF	TRBV5-1	TRBJ2-7	-	-
TGTGCCAGTAGAACCTCCGGGACGGGGGCCGGCGGCTACACCTTC	CASRTSGTGAGGYTF	TRBV19	TRBJ1-2	-	-
TGTGCCAGCAGCCAAGATAAACTAGCGGTTTTTAATGAGCAGTTCTTC	CASSQDKLAVFNEQFF	TRBV3-1/TRBV3-2	TRBJ2-1	-	TRBD2
TGTGCCAGCAGCGTAGAGTTAGCGGCCTACAATGAGCAGTTCTTC	CASSVELAAYNEQFF	TRBV9	TRBJ2-1	-	-
TGTGCCAGCAGCCAAGATTGGGGACTAGCGGGAGGGCCAAGCTCCTACGAGCAGTACTTC	CASSQDWGLAGGPSSYEQYF	TRBV14	TRBJ2-7	-	TRBD2
TGTGCCAGCAGCCCAACTGGGGAAAGGTTCTTT	CASSPTGERFF	TRBV12-3/TRBV12-4	TRBJ1-1	-	-
TGTGCCAGCAGCGCCGGGACAGGGGATGAAAAACTGTTTTTT	CASSAGTGDEKLFF	TRBV9	TRBJ1-4	-	TRBD1
TGCAGTGCTAGGGGGACTTCTGCGCAGTATTTT	CSARGTSAQYF	TRBV20-1	TRBJ2-3	-	-
TGTGCCAGCAGCCCGGGGGGGGTGCGCCTGAGCTCCTACGAGCAGTACTTC	CASSPGGVRLSSYEQYF	TRBV5-4	TRBJ2-7	-	TRBD2
TGTGCCAGCAGCTTACGACAGGGTCCCAGCTCTGGAAACACCATATATTTT	CASSLRQGPSSGNTIYF	TRBV7-2	TRBJ1-3	-	TRBD1